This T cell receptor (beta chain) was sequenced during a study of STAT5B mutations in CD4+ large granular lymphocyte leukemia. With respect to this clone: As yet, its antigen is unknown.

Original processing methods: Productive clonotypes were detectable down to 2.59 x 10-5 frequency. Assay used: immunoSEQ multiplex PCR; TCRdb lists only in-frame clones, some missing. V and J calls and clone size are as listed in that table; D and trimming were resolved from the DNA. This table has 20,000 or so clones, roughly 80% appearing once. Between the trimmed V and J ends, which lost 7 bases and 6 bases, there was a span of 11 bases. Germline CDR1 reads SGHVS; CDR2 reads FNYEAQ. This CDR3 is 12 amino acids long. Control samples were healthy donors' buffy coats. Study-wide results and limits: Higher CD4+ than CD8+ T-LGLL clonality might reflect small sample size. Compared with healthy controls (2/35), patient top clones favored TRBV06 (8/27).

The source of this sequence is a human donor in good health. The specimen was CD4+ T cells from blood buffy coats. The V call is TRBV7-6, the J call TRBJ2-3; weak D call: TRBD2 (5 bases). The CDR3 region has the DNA TGTGCCAGCACCTCTTGGAGGGATACGCAGTATTTT. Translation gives CASTSWRDTQYF.